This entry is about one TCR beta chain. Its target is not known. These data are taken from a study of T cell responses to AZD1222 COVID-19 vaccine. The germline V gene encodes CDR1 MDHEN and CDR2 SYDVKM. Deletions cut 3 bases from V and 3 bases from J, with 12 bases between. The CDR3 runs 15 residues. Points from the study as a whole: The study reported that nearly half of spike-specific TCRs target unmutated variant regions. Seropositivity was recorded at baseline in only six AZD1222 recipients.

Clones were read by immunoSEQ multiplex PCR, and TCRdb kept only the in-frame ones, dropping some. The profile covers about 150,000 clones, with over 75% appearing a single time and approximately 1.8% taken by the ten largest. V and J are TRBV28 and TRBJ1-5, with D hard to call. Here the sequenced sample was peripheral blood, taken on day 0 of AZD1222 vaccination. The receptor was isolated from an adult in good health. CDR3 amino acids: CASSFGRILNQPQHF. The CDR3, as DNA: TGTGCCAGCAGTTTCGGGCGGATCCTCAATCAGCCCCAGCATTTT.